These T cell receptor beta chains were read from a single sample in a study of T cells in Graves' hyperthyroidism and ophthalmopathy. TCRdb processed the multiplex PCR reads anew with MiXCR; each CDR3 protein has one entry. The sample carries around 520,000 distinct CDR3 sequences, around 15% recorded once. Sequencing was done on a sample of blood. The receptors shown here come from a woman between 40 and 55 years old with Graves' hyperthyroidism. Each CDR3 is given with its conserved first and last residue. The D gene is left open where the match is weak. Clone size appears in some rows only: once, few, many, or a class for an expanded clone.

D	V	J	size	DNA	CDR3
TRBD1	TRBV6-5	TRBJ2-5	many	TGTGCCAGCAGTTACTCGGGACAGGCAGGCCAAGAGACCCAGTACTTC	CASSYSGQAGQETQYF
TRBD2	TRBV20-1	TRBJ2-1	.	TGCAGTGCTAGCCGGACTAGCGGGAGATCTGAGCAGTTCTTC	CSASRTSGRSEQFF
TRBD2	TRBV7-6	TRBJ2-1	few	TGTGCCAGCAGCTCTGGACTAGCGGGAAGTTCATACAATGGGCAGTTCTTC	CASSSGLAGSSYNGQFF
TRBD1	TRBV2	TRBJ1-5	few	TGTGCCAGCAGTGCCCGGGACAGGGTGGAGATAGATCAGCCCCAGCATTTT	CASSARDRVEIDQPQHF
TRBD1	TRBV5-6	TRBJ2-7	.	TGTGCCAGCAGCTCGACAGGGACGAGACACGAGCAGTACTTC	CASSSTGTRHEQYF
.	TRBV6-1	TRBJ2-5	.	TGTGCCAGCAGGATCATTCAAGAGACCCAGTACTTC	CASRIIQETQYF
TRBD2	TRBV28	TRBJ2-7	many	TGTGCCTCCGGACTAGCGGGAGTTGGGAACGAGCAGTACTTC	CASGLAGVGNEQYF
.	TRBV6-2/TRBV6-3	TRBJ2-2	many	TGTGCCAGCAGCTTCTTGCGGGAGAACACCGGGGAGCTGTTTTTT	CASSFLRENTGELFF
TRBD1	TRBV5-1	TRBJ1-2	many	TGCGCCAGCAGCTTGGAAGGGGCCACAGGGGCAGATAACTATGGCTACACCTTC	CASSLEGATGADNYGYTF
.	TRBV9	TRBJ2-2	few	TGTGCCAGCAGCGTAGTAGCCAGAGTTGGCACCGGGGAGCTGTTTTTT	CASSVVARVGTGELFF
.	TRBV11-1	TRBJ1-2	many	TGTGCCAGCAGCCCATCGGGCGGAAAGGCAAGCTATGGCTACACCTTC	CASSPSGGKASYGYTF
TRBD1	TRBV12-3/TRBV12-4	TRBJ2-7	many	TGTGCCAGCAGTCCGGGACAGGGGGCACACGAGCAGTACTTC	CASSPGQGAHEQYF
.	TRBV6-1	TRBJ1-4	.	TGTGCCAGCAGAGACATGGGGGGAATAGATGAAAAACTGTTTTTT	CASRDMGGIDEKLFF
TRBD1	TRBV20-1	TRBJ2-1	.	TGCAGTGCTATGGGACAGTCGTACGGTAATGAGCAGTTCTTC	CSAMGQSYGNEQFF
.	TRBV11-2	TRBJ2-7	many	TGTGCCAGCACCCCACCCGGGTGGCGGAGAACTTACGAGCAGTACTTC	CASTPPGWRRTYEQYF
.	TRBV11-2	TRBJ2-7	many	TGTGCCAGCAGCTTAGATCAGATTGAAGAGCAGTACTTC	CASSLDQIEEQYF
.	TRBV11-3	TRBJ2-5	.	TGTGCCAGCAGCAACGACAGAGGGCAAGAGACCCAGTACTTC	CASSNDRGQETQYF
.	TRBV20-1	TRBJ2-2	few	TGCAGTGCTGAGCCTACGAACACCGGGGAGCTGTTTTTT	CSAEPTNTGELFF
TRBD2	TRBV19	TRBJ2-3	many	TGTGCCAGTAGTCCACCGGGACTAGCGGGAGGTCCAGATACGCAGTATTTT	CASSPPGLAGGPDTQYF
.	TRBV12-3/TRBV12-4	TRBJ2-3	.	TGTGCCAGCAGTTCGGTGACTACCAGCACAGATACGCAGTATTTT	CASSSVTTSTDTQYF
TRBD1	TRBV7-9	TRBJ1-1	many	TGTGCCAGCAGCTTACTGTCAGGGGGCGCGGATGAAGCTTTCTTT	CASSLLSGGADEAFF
TRBD1	TRBV5-8	TRBJ1-2	.	TGTGCCAGCAGCTATTCTGACAGGGACGATGGCTACACCTTC	CASSYSDRDDGYTF
.	TRBV7-8	TRBJ2-3	many	TGTGCCAGCAGTGCAGATACGCAGTATTTT	CASSADTQYF
.	TRBV2	TRBJ1-4	few	TGTGCCAGCAAGCCGGGTGGTGAAAAACTGTTTTTT	CASKPGGEKLFF
.	TRBV13	TRBJ2-2	many	TGTGCCAGCACGCTAAGGGGGGGCGAGGAGTCCGGGGAGCTGTTTTTT	CASTLRGGEESGELFF
.	TRBV28	TRBJ2-3	many	TGTGCCAGCAGTTTATGGGAGAGAACTAAGTTGGCAGATACGCAGTATTTT	CASSLWERTKLADTQYF
.	TRBV20-1	TRBJ2-7	many	TGCAGTGCTAGAGTCCAGGGGATGTACGAGCAGTACTTC	CSARVQGMYEQYF
TRBD1	TRBV27	TRBJ1-1	many	TGTGCCAGCAGTACCGGACAGGGCGGCACTGAAGCTTTCTTT	CASSTGQGGTEAFF
.	TRBV2	TRBJ2-5	many	TGTGCCAGTTATGACATTTCCCAAGAGACCCAGTACTTC	CASYDISQETQYF
.	TRBV7-2	TRBJ2-7	.	TGTGCCAGCAGCGTGGGTTGGTCCTACGAGCAGTACTTC	CASSVGWSYEQYF
.	TRBV3-1	TRBJ2-4	many	TGTGCCAGCAGCCAAGATGCGACCTGGGGCAAAAACATTCAGTACTTC	CASSQDATWGKNIQYF
TRBD1	TRBV7-3	TRBJ2-3	many	TGTGCCAGCAGTTTACAGGGGGCAGATACGCAGTATTTT	CASSLQGADTQYF
.	TRBV3-1	TRBJ2-1	few	TGTGCCAGCAGCCAAGAGTCTTTAAGAGAGAATGAGCAGTTCTTC	CASSQESLRENEQFF
TRBD1	TRBV11-2	TRBJ2-4	many	TGTGCCAGCACCCCCACAGGGGCTAACATTCAGTACTTC	CASTPTGANIQYF
.	TRBV5-1	TRBJ2-1	many	TGCGCCAGCAGCCCGCTAGCGAGGAATGAGCAGTTCTTC	CASSPLARNEQFF
TRBD2	TRBV3-1	TRBJ2-1	many	TGTGCCAGCAGCCAGAGTGGGGGCGGGAGGGTACGGAATGAGCAGTTCTTC	CASSQSGGGRVRNEQFF
TRBD2	TRBV29-1	TRBJ2-7	.	TGCAGCGCCGCACTAGCGGGAGACGAGCAGTACTTC	CSAALAGDEQYF
.	TRBV28	TRBJ1-1	many	TGTGCCAGCCGGACGGAGGATTATATGAACACTGAAGCTTTCTTT	CASRTEDYMNTEAFF
TRBD1	TRBV2	TRBJ1-3	many	TGTGCCAGCAGTCTAGGACAGGACTCTGGAAACACCATATATTTT	CASSLGQDSGNTIYF
TRBD1	TRBV18	TRBJ1-2	many	TGTGCCAGCTCACCACCGACAGGGGGCGGTAACTATGGCTACACCTTC	CASSPPTGGGNYGYTF
.	TRBV5-1	TRBJ1-3	.	TGCGCCAGCAGCTCCGAAAGATCTGGAAACACCATATATTTT	CASSSERSGNTIYF
TRBD1	TRBV11-3	TRBJ2-5	many	TGTGCCAGCAGCCCGAACAGGGGGCGTTGGGAGACCCAGTACTTC	CASSPNRGRWETQYF
TRBD2	TRBV29-1	TRBJ2-1	many	TGCAGCGGTACCGGGACTAGCGGGTACAATGAGCAGTTCTTC	CSGTGTSGYNEQFF
.	TRBV6-1	TRBJ2-1	.	TGTGCCAGCAGTGCTCTAGCCAACTACAATGAGCAGTTCTTC	CASSALANYNEQFF
TRBD2	TRBV11-2	TRBJ2-7	many	TGTGCCAGCAGCAAACGTAGCGGGAGTATCTACGAGCAGTACTTC	CASSKRSGSIYEQYF
TRBD1	TRBV24-1	TRBJ2-7	many	TGTGCCACCAGTGATGGGACAGGGCCTACCTACGAGCAGTACTTC	CATSDGTGPTYEQYF